Presented here are 22 T cell receptor beta chains from one specimen sequenced in a study of graft-versus-host responses after intestinal transplantation. TCRdb keeps only in-frame clones here, not all; method: immunoSEQ multiplex PCR. This sample carries around 120,000 clones, approximately 90% of them seen once, and the ten largest clones take roughly 0.17%. Their target antigens are unknown. Sample: unstimulated CD4+ T cells sorted from spleen or lymph node cells, taken before intestinal transplant. All receptors derive from a human donor who received an intestinal transplant.

This clone was observed once. The genes are TRBV5-1 and TRBJ2-3, with TRBD2 identical over 9 bases. Looked up from germline, CDR1 is SGHRS and CDR2 is YFSETQ. The V and J ends lost 1 base and 9 bases, in that order; junction bases with no gene match: 9. The CDR3 contains 15 residues. The chain's CDR3 is CASSLLTSGPGTQYF. Written as DNA, the CDR3 is TGCGCCAGCAGCTTGTTGACTAGCGGCCCGGGGACGCAGTATTTT.

This chain uses TRBV5-1 with TRBJ1-1; D not certain. The CDR3 has 15 amino acids. V dropped 0 bases and J dropped 4 bases, with 13 bases sitting between them. CDR1 and CDR2 from the germline V gene are SGHRS and YFSETQ. CDR3 in DNA: TGCGCCAGCAGCTTGGCCGGGGTTTGGTCCACTGAAGCTTTCTTT. It is translated as CASSLAGVWSTEAFF.

The gene calls are TRBV15 and TRBJ2-4; 12 nucleotides agree with TRBD2. CDR1 is LNHNV, CDR2 YYDKDF, per germline (reference sequence). CDR3 length equals 19 residues. J gave up 6 bases and V 1 base, and 13 bases lay outside the gene matches. The CDR3 loop reads CATSRVGGTSGRGANIQYF. The DNA of the CDR3 is TGTGCCACCAGCAGAGTTGGGGGGACTAGCGGGCGGGGGGCAAACATTCAGTACTTC.

With respect to this clone: The CDR3 does not close with the conserved phenylalanine or tryptophan, likely indicating a read error. The gene calls are TRBV6-5 and TRBJ1-1; TRBD1 might be the D (5 bases). Germline CDR1 MNHEY, CDR2 SVGAGI. This CDR3 contains 14 residues. V was trimmed by 8 bases and J by 5 bases, leaving 18 bases between them. CDR3 sequence: CASLTPGPGTEAFL. CDR3 DNA: TGTGCCAGCTTGACCCCAGGGCCCGGGACTGAAGCTTTCCTT.

The chain combines TRBV19 with TRBJ2-7; TRBD1 matches 7 bases. V was pared by 5 bases and J by 1 base, with 8 bases of the junction left unmatched. This CDR3 region has 15 residues. Germline-derived CDR1 and CDR2 are LNHDA and SQIVND (reference sequence). The CDR3 DNA reads TGTGCCAGTAGTGTCGGACAGGATCCGTCCTACGAGCAGTACTTC. Amino acids: CASSVGQDPSYEQYF.

This sequence joins TRBV30 and TRBJ2-5; 13 nucleotides align to TRBD2. The germline V gene has CDR1 GTSNPN and CDR2 SVGIG (reference sequence). This CDR3 is 15 amino acids long. V shed 5 bases and J 3 bases; nucleotides not matched to a gene: 6. CDR3 loop: CAWGRGLAGKETQYF. The CDR3 DNA reads as TGTGCCTGGGGACGGGGACTAGCGGGAAAAGAGACCCAGTACTTC.

The CDR3 coding sequence is TGTGCCAGCAGCCTTGCAGTGACTGAAGCTTTCTTT. Translating it yields CASSLAVTEAFF. This rearrangement joins TRBV5-8 to TRBJ1-1; D remains ambiguous. The CDR3 totals 12 residues. Germline V gene data show CDR1 as SGHTS and CDR2 as YDEGEE. Trimming took 4 bases from V and 5 from J, leaving 9 bases between them. Complete variable domain (other parts from reference TRBV5-8 and TRBJ1-1): EAGVTQSPTHLIKTRGQQATLRCSPISGHTSVYWYQQALGLGLQFLLWYDEGEERNRGNFPPRFSGRQFPNYSSELNVNALELEDSALYLCASSLAVTEAFFGQGTRLTVV.

V and J are TRBV7-9 and TRBJ2-1; weak D call: TRBD1 (6 bases). The V gene's germline CDR1 is SEHNR and CDR2 FQNEAQ (reference sequence). With 5 bases removed from V and 0 bases from J, the gap between germline ends came to 11 bases. The CDR3 runs 15 residues. The CDR3 spells CASSTRTDSYNEQFF. In nucleotides, the CDR3 is TGTGCCAGCAGCACACGGACAGACTCCTACAATGAGCAGTTCTTC.

This rearrangement joins TRBV5-1 to TRBJ1-1; D unclear. The germline gives CDR1 SGHRS, CDR2 YFSETQ. Trimming removed 4 bases from V and 0 bases from J, with 10 bases in between. The CDR3 spans 14 residues. CDR3 region: CASSIQTLNTEAFF. DNA for the CDR3: TGCGCCAGCAGCATACAAACACTGAACACTGAAGCTTTCTTT. Based on the CDR3 plus reference TRBV5-1 and TRBJ1-1, the full variable domain is KAGVTQTPRYLIKTRGQQVTLSCSPISGHRSVSWYQQTPGQGLQFLFEYFSETQRNKGNFPGRFSGRQFSNSRSEMNVSTLELGDSALYLCASSIQTLNTEAFFGQGTRLTVV.

The chain combines TRBV29-1 with TRBJ1-2, with unresolved D. This CDR3 spans 12 amino acids. Trimming pared 4 bases from V and 2 bases from J, leaving 8 bases between. Germline V CDR1 and CDR2: SQVTM, ANQGSEA. CDR3 loop: CSVGGGNYGYTF. As DNA, the CDR3 is TGCAGCGTTGGAGGAGGGAACTATGGCTACACCTTC.

In the case of this clone: A junction end diverges from the germline sequence, so it may reflect a read error. The sample holds other DNA sequences that translate to the same CDR3. The gene calls are TRBV30 and TRBJ1-5; D remains ambiguous. CDR1 and CDR2 (germline): GTSNPN, SVGIG (reference sequence). The length of the CDR3 is 14 residues. The CDR3 sequence: CAWSGLLSNQPQHF. In DNA, the CDR3 is TGTGCCTGGAGTGGATTACTTAGCAATCAGCCCCAACATTTT.

The J gene is TRBJ1-6, the V gene TRBV6-6, with TRBD1 matching 8 bases. With V trimmed by 8 bases and J by 7 bases, 7 bases remained unmatched. Germline values: CDR1 MNHNY, CDR2 SVGAGI (reference sequence). The CDR3 has 14 residues. The DNA for the CDR3 is TGTGCCAGCGGTCGGACAGGGTCAAATTCACCCCTCCACTTT. Translation: CASGRTGSNSPLHF.

The gene calls are TRBV10-2 and TRBJ1-2, with a weak D call TRBD1 (5 bases). There are 15 residues in the CDR3. V dropped 0 bases and J dropped 2 bases, with 10 bases sitting between them. From germline, CDR1 is WSHSY and CDR2 SAAADI. CDR3 loop: CASSESTAWNYGYTF. DNA of the CDR3: TGCGCCAGCAGTGAGTCGACAGCTTGGAACTATGGCTACACCTTC.

The gene calls are TRBV7-2 and TRBJ2-3; perhaps TRBD2 as D (6 bases). Germline CDR1 reads SGHTA; CDR2 reads FQGNSA. There are 15 residues in the CDR3. The ends were cut back, 5 bases at V and 0 bases at J, with 12 bases in the middle. The CDR3 loop is CASSPLGTSTDTQYF. The CDR3 DNA sequence: TGTGCCAGCAGCCCCCTCGGGACTAGCACAGATACGCAGTATTTT.

This sequence joins TRBV7-2 and TRBJ1-6; D may be TRBD1 (5 bases). The CDR3 is 14 residues long. Germline V gene lookup returns CDR1 SGHTA and CDR2 FQGNSA. Deletions cut 5 bases from V and 8 bases from J, with 13 bases between. In nucleotides, the CDR3 is TGTGCCAGCAGCCTGACAGTCACGTATTCACCCCTCCACTTT. As protein: CASSLTVTYSPLHF.

The V gene is TRBV18, the J gene TRBJ1-5; TRBD1 agrees at 7 bases. The V segment lost 2 bases and the J segment 1 base; nucleotides outside the gene matches: 11. From germline, CDR1 is KGHSH and CDR2 LQKENI. The CDR3 length is 18 residues. For the CDR3, the DNA is TGTGCCAGCTCACCAGGGCAGGGGGTGGTCGCAAGCAATCAGCCCCAGCATTTT. It translates to CASSPGQGVVASNQPQHF.

This clone was found once. This rearrangement joins TRBV12-2 to TRBJ2-7; the D segment call TRBD1 is taken from the table without a DNA check. TRBV12-2 is recorded as a pseudogene. This CDR3 is built from 15 residues. The chain's CDR3 is CASRPTGTGGDEQYF. For the CDR3, the DNA is TGTGCAAGTCGCCCAACCGGGACAGGGGGTGACGAGCAGTACTTC.

The chain uses TRBV28 and TRBJ2-1; TRBD2 agrees at 8 bases. With V trimmed by 6 bases and J by 6 bases, 10 bases remained unmatched. The CDR3 is 15 residues long. Germline CDR1 MDHEN, CDR2 SYDVKM. The CDR3 loop is CASREAGVMGNEQFF. CDR3 DNA: TGTGCCAGCAGGGAAGCGGGAGTTATGGGCAATGAGCAGTTCTTC.

This clone occurred once. The chain links TRBV2 to TRBJ2-7; the D gene is possibly TRBD2 (5 bases). Germline V gene data show CDR1 as SNHLY and CDR2 as FYNNEI. Trimming pared 2 bases from V and 5 bases from J, leaving 10 bases between. This CDR3 region has 13 residues. The CDR3 nucleotides are TGTGCCAGCAGTGAAAGCCTAGCCCACGAGCAGTACTTC. Translating it yields CASSESLAHEQYF.

The chain employs TRBV28 and TRBJ2-1; 10 positions match TRBD2. The CDR3 contains 15 residues. J lost 7 bases, V lost 5 bases, and 8 bases had no gene match. Germline V gene lookup returns CDR1 MDHEN and CDR2 SYDVKM. CDR3 amino acids: CASSPPLAGINEQFF. The CDR3 DNA sequence: TGTGCCAGCAGTCCCCCACTAGCGGGGATAAATGAGCAGTTCTTC.

The rearrangement joins TRBV9 to TRBJ2-2, with D possibly being TRBD1 (6 bases). The CDR3 is 15 residues long. The germline gives CDR1 SGDLS, CDR2 YYNGEE. The V end lost 4 bases, the J end lost 8 bases, and 18 bases lay between the germline ends. CDR3 coding DNA: TGTGCCAGCAGCCCCCGGGCCCCAAGGGGGGGGGAGCTGTTTTTT. Protein: CASSPRAPRGGELFF.

V usage is TRBV6-4 and J usage is TRBJ2-2; 10 nucleotides line up with TRBD2. Germline V lookup: CDR1 MRHNA, CDR2 SNTAGT. CDR3 length equals 17 residues. The V gene end was trimmed by 3 bases and the J gene end by 5 bases; junction bases not matched to a gene: 9. CDR3 DNA: TGTGCCAGCAGTGAGGCGGCTAGCGGGAGTAGTACCGGGGAGCTGTTTTTT. Encoded protein: CASSEAASGSSTGELFF.